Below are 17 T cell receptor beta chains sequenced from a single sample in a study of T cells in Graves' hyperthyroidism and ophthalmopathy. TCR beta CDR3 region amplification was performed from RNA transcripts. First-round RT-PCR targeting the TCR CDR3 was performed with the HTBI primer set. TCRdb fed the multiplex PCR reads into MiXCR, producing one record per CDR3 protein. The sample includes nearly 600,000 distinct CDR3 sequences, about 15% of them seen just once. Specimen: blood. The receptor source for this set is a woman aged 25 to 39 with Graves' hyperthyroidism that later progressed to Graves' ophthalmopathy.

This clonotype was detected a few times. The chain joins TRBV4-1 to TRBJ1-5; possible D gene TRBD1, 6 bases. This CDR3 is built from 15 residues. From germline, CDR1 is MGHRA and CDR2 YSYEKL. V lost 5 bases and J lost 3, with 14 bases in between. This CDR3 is CASSYVRDNNQPQHF. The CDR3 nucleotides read TGCGCCAGCAGCTACGTCCGGGACAACAATCAGCCCCAGCATTTT.

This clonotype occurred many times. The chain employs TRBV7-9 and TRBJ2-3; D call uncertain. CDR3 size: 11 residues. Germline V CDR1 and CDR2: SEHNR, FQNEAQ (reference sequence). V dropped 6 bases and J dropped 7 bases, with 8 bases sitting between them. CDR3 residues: CASSPTHTQYF. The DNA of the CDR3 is TGTGCCAGCAGTCCTACACATACGCAGTATTTT.

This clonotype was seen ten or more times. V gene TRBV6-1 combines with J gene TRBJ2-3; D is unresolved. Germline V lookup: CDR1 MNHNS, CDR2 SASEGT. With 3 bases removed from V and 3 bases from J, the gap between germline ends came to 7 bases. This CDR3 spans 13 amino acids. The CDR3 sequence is CASSDWQTDTQYF. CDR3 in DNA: TGTGCCAGCAGTGATTGGCAGACAGATACGCAGTATTTT.

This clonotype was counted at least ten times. CDR3 sequence reads: CASSPTGVDQPQHF. In nucleotides, the CDR3 is TGTGCCAGCAGTCCGACAGGGGTCGATCAGCCCCAGCATTTT. The chain joins TRBV25-1 to TRBJ1-5; 8 positions match TRBD1. This CDR3 region has 14 residues. The germline gives CDR1 MGHDK, CDR2 SYGVNS. V gave up 5 bases and J gave up 5 bases; unmatched junction bases: 5.

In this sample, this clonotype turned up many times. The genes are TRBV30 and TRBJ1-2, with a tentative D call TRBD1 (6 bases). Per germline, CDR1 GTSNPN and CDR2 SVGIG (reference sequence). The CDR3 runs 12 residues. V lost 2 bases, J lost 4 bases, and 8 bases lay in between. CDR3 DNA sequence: TGTGCCTGGAGTAGGACAGTCTATGGCTACACCTTC. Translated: CAWSRTVYGYTF.

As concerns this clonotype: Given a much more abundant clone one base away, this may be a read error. CDR3 amino acids: CASSFGTDEQFF. The CDR3 DNA is TGCGCCAGCAGCTTTGGGACAGACGAGCAGTTCTTC. The chain links TRBV5-1 to TRBJ2-1; 7 bases line up with TRBD1. V gave up 2 bases and J gave up 10 bases; unmatched junction bases: 3. CDR3 size: 12 residues. Germline V CDR1 and CDR2: SGHRS, YFSETQ.

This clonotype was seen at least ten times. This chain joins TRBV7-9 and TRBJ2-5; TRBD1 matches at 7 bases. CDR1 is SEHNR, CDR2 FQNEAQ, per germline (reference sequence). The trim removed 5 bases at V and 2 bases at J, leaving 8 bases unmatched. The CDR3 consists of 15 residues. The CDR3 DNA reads TGTGCCAGCAGCCTGGCCTCGGGACAGCAAGAGACCCAGTACTTC. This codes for CASSLASGQQETQYF.

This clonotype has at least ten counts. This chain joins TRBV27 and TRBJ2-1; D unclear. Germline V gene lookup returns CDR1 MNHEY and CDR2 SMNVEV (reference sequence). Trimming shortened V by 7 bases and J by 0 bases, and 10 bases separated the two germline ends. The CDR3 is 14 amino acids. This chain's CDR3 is CASTIGSSYNEQFF. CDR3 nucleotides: TGTGCCAGCACCATCGGCAGCTCCTACAATGAGCAGTTCTTC.

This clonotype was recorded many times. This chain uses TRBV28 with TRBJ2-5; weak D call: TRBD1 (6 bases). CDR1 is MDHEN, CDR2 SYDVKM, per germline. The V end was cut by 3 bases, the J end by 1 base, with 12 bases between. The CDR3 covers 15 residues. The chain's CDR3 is CASSFRQVGQETQYF. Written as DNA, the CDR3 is TGTGCCAGCAGTTTTCGACAGGTCGGCCAAGAGACCCAGTACTTC.

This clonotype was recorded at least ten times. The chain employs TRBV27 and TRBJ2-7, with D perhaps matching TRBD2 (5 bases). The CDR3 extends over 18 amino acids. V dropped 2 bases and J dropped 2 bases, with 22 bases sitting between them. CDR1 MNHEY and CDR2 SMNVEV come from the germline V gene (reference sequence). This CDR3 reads CASSLAPPLAGVTYEQYF. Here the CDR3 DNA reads TGTGCCAGCAGTTTAGCCCCCCCTTTGGCGGGCGTGACCTACGAGCAGTACTTC.

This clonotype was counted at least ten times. CDR3 sequence (DNA): TGCAGCGTTGACGGCGGAGTAAGTTACAATGAGCAGTTCTTC. Translation: CSVDGGVSYNEQFF. V and J are TRBV29-1 and TRBJ2-1; D gene uncertain. The CDR3 runs 14 residues. The V gene lost 3 bases and the J gene lost 4 bases, with 13 bases spanning the gap. The V gene's germline CDR1 is SQVTM and CDR2 ANQGSEA.

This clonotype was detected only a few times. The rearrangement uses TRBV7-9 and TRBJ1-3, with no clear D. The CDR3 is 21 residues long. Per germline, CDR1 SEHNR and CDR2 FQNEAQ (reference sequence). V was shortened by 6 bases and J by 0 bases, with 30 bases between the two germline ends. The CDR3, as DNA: TGTGCCAGCAGGAAGGACGGCGGATACCAAGTACCCTTTACCTCTGGAAACACCATATATTTT. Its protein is CASRKDGGYQVPFTSGNTIYF.

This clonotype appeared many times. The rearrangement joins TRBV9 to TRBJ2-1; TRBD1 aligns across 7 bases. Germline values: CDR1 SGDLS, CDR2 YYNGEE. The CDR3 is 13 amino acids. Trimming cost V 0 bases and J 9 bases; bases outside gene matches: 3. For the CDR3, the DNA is TGTGCCAGCAGCGTAGAGGGGGCAGGTGAGCAGTTCTTC. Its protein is CASSVEGAGEQFF.

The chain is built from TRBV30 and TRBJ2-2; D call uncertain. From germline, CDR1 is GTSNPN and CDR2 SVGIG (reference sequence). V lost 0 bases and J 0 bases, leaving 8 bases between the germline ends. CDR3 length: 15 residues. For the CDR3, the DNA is TGTGCCTGGAGTGTACGTGGCGCGAACACCGGGGAGCTGTTTTTT. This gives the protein CAWSVRGANTGELFF.

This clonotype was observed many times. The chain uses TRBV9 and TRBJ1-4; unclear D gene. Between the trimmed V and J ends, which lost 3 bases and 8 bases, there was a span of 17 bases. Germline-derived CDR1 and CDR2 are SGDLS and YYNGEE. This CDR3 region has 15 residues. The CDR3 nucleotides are TGTGCCAGCAGCGCCCGGGATTCCTCCGGGGAAAAACTGTTTTTT. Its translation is CASSARDSSGEKLFF.

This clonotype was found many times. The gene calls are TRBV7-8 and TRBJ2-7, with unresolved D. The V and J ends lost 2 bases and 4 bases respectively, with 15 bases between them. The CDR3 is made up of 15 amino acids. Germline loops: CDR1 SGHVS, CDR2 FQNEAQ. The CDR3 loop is CASSLNRFVPYEQYF. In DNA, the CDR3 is TGTGCCAGCAGCTTAAATAGGTTCGTGCCTTACGAGCAGTACTTC.

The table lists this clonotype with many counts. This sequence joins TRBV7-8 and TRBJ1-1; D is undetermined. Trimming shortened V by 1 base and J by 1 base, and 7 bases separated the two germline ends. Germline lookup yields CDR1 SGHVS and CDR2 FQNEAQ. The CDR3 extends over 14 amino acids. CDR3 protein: CASSLGPQNTEAFF. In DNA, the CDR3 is TGTGCCAGCAGCTTAGGACCTCAGAACACTGAAGCTTTCTTT. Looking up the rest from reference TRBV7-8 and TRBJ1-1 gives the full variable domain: GAGVSQSPRYKVAKRGQDVALRCDPISGHVSLFWYQQALGQGPEFLTYFQNEAQLDKSGLPSDRFFAERPEGSVSTLKIQRTQQEDSAVYLCASSLGPQNTEAFFGQGTRLTVV.